What follows are 25 T cell receptor beta chains derived from one specimen sequenced in a study of breast tumors, draining lymph nodes, adjacent tissues. Samples came from axillary lymph nodes draining the breast cancer. TCRdb re-called the multiplex PCR reads through MiXCR, storing one row per CDR3 protein. The sample carries 70,000 to 85,000 distinct CDR3 sequences, under 25% recorded once. The sequencing input was axillary lymph node tissue. These receptor sequences come from a female donor with breast cancer. Some clones in this sample may be carry-over from other donors' samples.

This chain links TRBV20-1 with TRBJ1-2; TRBD1 agrees at 11 bases. The CDR3 contains 18 residues. V shed 0 bases and J 0 bases; nucleotides not matched to a gene: 9. Looked up from germline, CDR1 is DFQATT and CDR2 is SNEGSKA (reference sequence). DNA for the CDR3: TGCAGTGCTAGAGAGGGGGACAGGGGGGTTTCCTCTAACTATGGCTACACCTTC. Its protein is CSAREGDRGVSSNYGYTF.

At least ten counts were recorded for this clonotype. This chain connects TRBV2 to TRBJ2-7, with TRBD1 identical over 7 bases. The CDR3 is made up of 17 amino acids. V lost 4 bases to trimming and J lost 0 bases; unmatched junction nucleotides: 12. Germline CDR1 and CDR2: SNHLY and FYNNEI. The CDR3 spells CASSAGQRLDLSYEQYF. The CDR3 region has the DNA TGTGCCAGCAGTGCGGGACAGCGTCTAGACCTCTCCTACGAGCAGTACTTC.

This clonotype was seen ten or more times. At one boundary the junction diverges from the germline segment, which might be a read error. This chain connects TRBV20-1 to TRBJ2-3; a weak D match, TRBD1 (5 bases). CDR3 length: 13 residues. The germline gives CDR1 DFQATT, CDR2 SNEGSKA (reference sequence). CDR3 residues: CSASIGAGDTRYF. CDR3 DNA sequence: TGCAGTGCTAGTATAGGGGCCGGAGATACGCGGTATTTT.

As regards this clonotype: A much larger clone lies a single base off, so this may be a read error. The rearrangement links TRBV3-1 to TRBJ2-2; the match to TRBD2 covers 8 bases. Germline CDR1 reads LGHDT; CDR2 reads YNNKEL (reference sequence). V gave up 4 bases and J gave up 7 bases; unmatched junction bases: 5. The CDR3 runs to 14 residues. In DNA, the CDR3 is TGTGCCAGCAGCCTCCTAGCGGGCCACGGGGAGCTGTTTTTT. Its protein is CASSLLAGHGELFF.

Ten or more counts support this clonotype. The V call is TRBV4-2, the J call TRBJ2-7; no clear D gene. This CDR3 comprises 14 residues. Deletions cut 0 bases from V and 3 bases from J, with 9 bases between. Germline V lookup: CDR1 LGHNA, CDR2 YNFKEQ. CDR3: CASSQDWIGYEQYF. CDR3 nucleotide sequence: TGTGCCAGCAGCCAAGATTGGATCGGCTACGAGCAGTACTTC.

The CDR3 spells CASSQDRDTEAFF. CDR3 sequence (DNA): TGCGCCAGCAGCCAAGATCGAGACACTGAAGCTTTCTTT. The chain links TRBV4-3 to TRBJ1-1, with D uncertain. This CDR3 contains 13 residues. V was clipped by 0 bases and J by 3 bases, with 5 bases between them. Germline CDR1 and CDR2: LGHNA and YSLEER.

The CDR3 nucleotides are TGTGCCAGCACTTCTTTCACGGGGTTCGGGAGTCATGGCACCGGGGAGCTGTTTTTT. It specifies CASTSFTGFGSHGTGELFF. This chain joins TRBV6-5 and TRBJ2-2; D is perhaps TRBD2 (6 bases). Germline CDR1 reads MNHEY; CDR2 reads SVGAGI. Trimming removed 7 bases at V and 4 bases at J, with 28 bases between. This CDR3 has 19 residues.

A remark on this clonotype: Since a much larger clone is just one base distant, this may be a read error. This sequence joins TRBV20-1 and TRBJ2-3; TRBD2 is a possible D gene (6 bases). This CDR3 spans 14 amino acids. Deletions cut 6 bases from V and 6 bases from J, with 19 bases between. CDR1 DFQATT and CDR2 SNEGSKA come from the germline V gene (reference sequence). The CDR3 DNA reads as TGCAGTGCACCGACTGGCGGGGCTCAGGATACGCAGTATTTT. Residues: CSAPTGGAQDTQYF.

To note about this clonotype: With a much larger clone just one base away, this may be a read error. The gene calls are TRBV7-9 and TRBJ2-2; D possibly uses TRBD1 or TRBD2 (5 bases each). Per germline, CDR1 SEHNR and CDR2 FQNEAQ (reference sequence). The CDR3 extends over 12 amino acids. The CDR3: CASSVPPRELSF. CDR3 sequence (DNA): TGTGCCAGCAGCGTCCCCCCCAGGGAGCTGTCTTTT.

Within the sample, this clonotype is medium-sized. The chain uses TRBV15 and TRBJ1-4; weak D call: TRBD1 (5 bases). The CDR3 totals 15 residues. Germline CDR1 is LNHNV and CDR2 is YYDKDF (reference sequence). With 0 bases removed from V and 8 bases from J, the gap between germline ends came to 13 bases. In DNA, the CDR3 is TGTGCCACCAGCAGAGATAGGGGACTCCCAGAAAAACTGTTTTTT. Its translation: CATSRDRGLPEKLFF. Complete variable domain (other parts from reference TRBV15 and TRBJ1-4): DAMVIQNPRYQVTQFGKPVTLSCSQTLNHNVMYWYQQKSSQAPKLLFHYYDKDFNNEADTPDNFQSRRPNTSFCFLDIRSPGLGDTAMYLCATSRDRGLPEKLFFGSGTQLSVL.

Points on this clonotype: Relative to the germline gene, one junction end is altered; a read error may explain this. This chain joins TRBV5-1 and TRBJ2-6; the D is unclear. This CDR3 contains 17 residues. CDR1 SGHRS and CDR2 YFSETQ come from the germline V gene. CDR3 DNA sequence: TGCACCAGCAGCTTGGTATCCCTCAGCTCTGGGGCCAACGTCCTGACTTTC. Protein product: CTSSLVSLSSGANVLTF.

In its sample, this clonotype was seen many times. The chain has TRBV29-1 and TRBJ2-3; D is unresolved. Trimming shortened V by 6 bases and J by 4 bases, and 5 bases separated the two germline ends. Germline CDR1 reads SQVTM; CDR2 reads ANQGSEA. This CDR3 region has 10 residues. The CDR3: CSVSPDTQYF. In DNA, the CDR3 is TGCAGCGTAAGCCCAGATACGCAGTATTTT.

This chain uses TRBV3-1 with TRBJ2-1, with 10 bases that match TRBD2. V shed 4 bases and J 12 bases; nucleotides not matched to a gene: 9. Germline V gene lookup returns CDR1 LGHDT and CDR2 YNNKEL (reference sequence). The CDR3 sequence is 14 residues long. CDR3 in DNA: TGTGCCAGCAGCCGGACTAGCGGTCACGATGGGCAGTTCTTC. It yields the protein CASSRTSGHDGQFF.

This clonotype was seen more than once but under ten times. The rearrangement uses TRBV5-4 and TRBJ2-5; TRBD2 aligns across 10 bases. With 0 bases clipped from V and 5 bases from J, the junction kept 4 bases outside the gene matches. The CDR3 consists of 15 residues. In germline, CDR1 is SGHNT, CDR2 YYREEE (reference sequence). The CDR3 is CASSLASGRVETQYF. In DNA form, the CDR3 reads TGTGCCAGCAGCTTGGCTAGCGGGAGAGTGGAGACCCAGTACTTC.

With respect to this clonotype: A much larger clonotype is one base distant, so this may be a read error. This CDR3 fails to terminate in the conserved phenylalanine or tryptophan, so it likely reflects a read error. V and J are TRBV6-2 or TRBV6-3 and TRBJ2-1, with 8 bases aligning to TRBD2. V gave up 2 bases and J gave up 7 bases; unmatched junction bases: 7. Per germline, CDR1 MNHEY and CDR2 SVGEGT. The CDR3 spans 15 residues. Here the CDR3 reads CASSYAGGRRNEQFL. CDR3 sequence (DNA): TGTGCCAGCAGTTACGCGGGCGGGAGGAGGAATGAGCAGTTCCTC.

A remark on this clonotype: A single base separates this from a much larger clone, so it may be a read error. The V call is TRBV4-1, the J call TRBJ1-3; TRBD1 agrees at 7 bases. The germline CDR1 and CDR2 sequences are MGHRA and YSYEKL. The CDR3 is 16 amino acids. CDR3: CASSRGQLISGNIIYF. In DNA, the CDR3 is TGCGCCAGCAGCCGGGGACAGTTGATCTCTGGAAACATCATATATTTT.

This clonotype was picked up many times. This chain uses TRBV7-9 with TRBJ1-3, with D possibly matching TRBD1 (5 bases). This CDR3 has 15 residues. The germline V and J ends were trimmed by 4 bases and 3 bases, with 13 bases remaining between them. CDR1 SEHNR and CDR2 FQNEAQ come from the germline V gene (reference sequence). The CDR3 protein is CASSYAGRHGNTIYF. The CDR3 nucleotides read TGTGCCAGCAGCTACGCGGGACGCCATGGAAACACCATATATTTT.

This clonotype was seen ten or more times. V is TRBV7-8 and J is TRBJ1-5; 7 nucleotides agree with TRBD1. This CDR3 is built from 16 residues. From germline, CDR1 is SGHVS and CDR2 FQNEAQ. Unmatched junction bases numbered 6, after V lost 2 bases and J lost 2 bases. CDR3 DNA sequence: TGTGCCAGCAGCTTATCCAGGGGGTCCGGCAATCAGCCCCAGCATTTT. It codes for CASSLSRGSGNQPQHF.

This clonotype was observed at least ten times. The chain recombines TRBV2 with TRBJ1-2, with a tentative D call TRBD1 (5 bases). The CDR3 contains 12 residues. The germline V gene encodes CDR1 SNHLY and CDR2 FYNNEI. V was pared by 2 bases and J by 5 bases, with 6 bases between. The CDR3, as DNA: TGTGCCAGCAGTGAACAGGGTTATGGCTACACCTTC. It yields the protein CASSEQGYGYTF.

This clonotype was seen at least ten times. The CDR3 DNA follows: TGCAGTGCTACACAGGACAATAATTCACCCCTCCACTTT. It encodes CSATQDNNSPLHF. The rearrangement links TRBV20-1 to TRBJ1-6, with D perhaps matching TRBD1 (5 bases). The CDR3 has 13 residues. CDR1 DFQATT and CDR2 SNEGSKA come from the germline V gene (reference sequence). The germline V and J ends were trimmed by 4 bases and 5 bases, with 9 bases remaining between them.

This clonotype was observed at least ten times. This chain uses TRBV20-1 with TRBJ2-3; 10 bases are shared with TRBD2. Trimming removed 6 bases from V and 4 bases from J; junction bases left unmatched: 10. The length of the CDR3 is 15 residues. In germline, CDR1 is DFQATT, CDR2 SNEGSKA (reference sequence). The CDR3 loop is CSATFGTSESDTQYF. The CDR3 bases are TGCAGTGCCACATTCGGGACTAGCGAATCAGATACGCAGTATTTT.

This clonotype was observed many times. The rearrangement links TRBV5-4 to TRBJ2-5; D is possibly TRBD2 (6 bases). Germline values: CDR1 SGHNT, CDR2 YYREEE (reference sequence). V was cut by 4 bases and J by 4 bases, with 23 bases left in between. CDR3 length: 17 residues. The CDR3 is CASSLKLGEARGETQYF. The CDR3 region has the DNA TGTGCCAGCAGCCTCAAGCTGGGGGAGGCAAGGGGAGAGACCCAGTACTTC.

Concerning this clonotype: A junction boundary mismatches the germline segment, possibly from a read error. The rearrangement uses TRBV18 and TRBJ2-7; 9 positions match TRBD1. The CDR3 covers 15 residues. Per the germline V gene, CDR1 is KGHSH and CDR2 is LQKENI. CDR3 residues: CASLPPGTGIHEQYF. The CDR3 nucleotides are TGTGCCAGCTTACCACCCGGGACAGGGATCCACGAGCAGTACTTC.

This clonotype has a count of ten or more. The chain combines TRBV6-6 with TRBJ1-4, with D perhaps TRBD1 (5 bases). The germline V gene encodes CDR1 MNHNY and CDR2 SVGAGI (reference sequence). The CDR3 spans 14 residues. V gave up 7 bases and J gave up 10 bases, with 19 bases separating them. Here the CDR3 reads CASTPSGTDGKLFF. The DNA of the CDR3 is TGTGCCAGCACCCCCTCCGGGACTGACGGAAAACTGTTTTTT.

This clonotype was observed at least ten times. The chain employs TRBV20-1 and TRBJ2-2; TRBD1 aligns across 7 bases. The trim removed 6 bases at V and 0 bases at J, leaving 7 bases unmatched. From germline, CDR1 is DFQATT and CDR2 SNEGSKA (reference sequence). The CDR3 loop spans 15 amino acids. The CDR3: CSAERQGANTGELFF. The DNA for the CDR3 is TGCAGTGCCGAGAGACAGGGCGCGAACACCGGGGAGCTGTTTTTT.